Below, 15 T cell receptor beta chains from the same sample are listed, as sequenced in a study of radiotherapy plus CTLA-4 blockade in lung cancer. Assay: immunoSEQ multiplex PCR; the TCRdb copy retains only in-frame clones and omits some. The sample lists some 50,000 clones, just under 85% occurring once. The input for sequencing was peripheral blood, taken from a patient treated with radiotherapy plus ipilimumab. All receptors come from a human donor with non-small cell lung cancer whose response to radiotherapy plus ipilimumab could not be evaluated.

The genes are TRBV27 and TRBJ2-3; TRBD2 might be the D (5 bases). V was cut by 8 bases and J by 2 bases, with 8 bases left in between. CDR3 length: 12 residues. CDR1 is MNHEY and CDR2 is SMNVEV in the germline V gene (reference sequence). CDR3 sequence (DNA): TGTGCCAGCGGGAGTAACACAGATACGCAGTATTTT. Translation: CASGSNTDTQYF.

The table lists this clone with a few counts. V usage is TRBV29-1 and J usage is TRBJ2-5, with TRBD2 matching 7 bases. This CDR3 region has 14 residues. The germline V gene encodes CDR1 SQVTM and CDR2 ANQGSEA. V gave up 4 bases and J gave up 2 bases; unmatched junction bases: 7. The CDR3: CSVGLGGRQETQYF. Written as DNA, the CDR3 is TGCAGCGTTGGGCTCGGGGGGAGGCAAGAGACCCAGTACTTC.

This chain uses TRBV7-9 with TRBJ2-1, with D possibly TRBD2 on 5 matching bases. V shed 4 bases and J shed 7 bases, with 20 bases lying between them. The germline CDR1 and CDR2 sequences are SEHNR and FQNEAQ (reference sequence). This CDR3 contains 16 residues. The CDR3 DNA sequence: TGTGCCAGCAGCTCAGGTGTAGGGAGTCTTAGAAATGAGCAGTTCTTC. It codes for CASSSGVGSLRNEQFF.

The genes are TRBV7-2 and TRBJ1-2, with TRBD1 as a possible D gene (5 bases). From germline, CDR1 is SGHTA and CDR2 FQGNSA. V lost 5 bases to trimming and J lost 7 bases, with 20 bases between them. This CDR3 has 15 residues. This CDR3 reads CASSPQGPLEGGYTF. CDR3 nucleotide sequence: TGTGCCAGCAGCCCCCAGGGTCCCCTGGAAGGTGGCTACACCTTC.

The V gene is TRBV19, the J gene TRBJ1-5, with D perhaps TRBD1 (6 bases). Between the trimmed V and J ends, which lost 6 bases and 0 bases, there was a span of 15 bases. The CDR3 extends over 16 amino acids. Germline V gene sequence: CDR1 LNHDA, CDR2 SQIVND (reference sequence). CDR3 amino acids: CASSPDRAYSNQPQHF. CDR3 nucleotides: TGTGCCAGTAGCCCGGACAGAGCTTATAGCAATCAGCCCCAGCATTTT. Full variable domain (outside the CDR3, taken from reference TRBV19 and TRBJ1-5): DGGITQSPKYLFRKEGQNVTLSCEQNLNHDAMYWYRQDPGQGLRLIYYSQIVNDFQKGDIAEGYSVSREKKESFPLTVTSAQKNPTAFYLCASSPDRAYSNQPQHFGDGTRLSIL.

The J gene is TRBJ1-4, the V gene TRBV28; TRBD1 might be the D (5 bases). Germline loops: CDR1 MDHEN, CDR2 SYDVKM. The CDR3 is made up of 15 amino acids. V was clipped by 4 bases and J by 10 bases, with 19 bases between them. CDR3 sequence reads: CASSSQEPARGKLFF. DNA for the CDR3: TGTGCCAGCAGTTCACAGGAGCCAGCTAGAGGAAAACTGTTTTTT.

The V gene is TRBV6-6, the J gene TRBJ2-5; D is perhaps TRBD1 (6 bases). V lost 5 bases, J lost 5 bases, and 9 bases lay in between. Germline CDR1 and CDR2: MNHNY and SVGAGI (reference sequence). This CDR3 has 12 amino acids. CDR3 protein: CASSPRGETQYF. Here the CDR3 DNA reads TGTGCCAGCAGTCCTAGGGGGGAGACCCAGTACTTC.

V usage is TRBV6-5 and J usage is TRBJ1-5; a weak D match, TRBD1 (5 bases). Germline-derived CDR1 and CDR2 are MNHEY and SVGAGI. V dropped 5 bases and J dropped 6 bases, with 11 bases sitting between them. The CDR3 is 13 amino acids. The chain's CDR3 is CASSPGRGQPQHF. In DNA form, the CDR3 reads TGTGCCAGCAGTCCAGGGCGAGGTCAGCCCCAGCATTTT.

As DNA, the CDR3 is TGTGCCAGTAGTATAGCAGTCTCTGGAAACACCATATATTTT. The encoded protein is CASSIAVSGNTIYF. The chain links TRBV19 to TRBJ1-3; D gene ambiguous. The CDR3 length is 14 residues. CDR1 and CDR2 from the germline V gene are LNHDA and SQIVND (reference sequence). Trimming cost V 1 base and J 0 bases, with 4 bases left between them.

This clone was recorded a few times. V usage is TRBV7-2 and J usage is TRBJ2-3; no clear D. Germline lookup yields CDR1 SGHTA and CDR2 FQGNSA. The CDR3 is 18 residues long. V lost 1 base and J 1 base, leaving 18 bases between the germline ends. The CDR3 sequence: CASSLVYRRPPRTDTQYF. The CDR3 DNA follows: TGTGCCAGCAGCTTAGTTTACCGGCGGCCCCCCCGCACAGATACGCAGTATTTT.

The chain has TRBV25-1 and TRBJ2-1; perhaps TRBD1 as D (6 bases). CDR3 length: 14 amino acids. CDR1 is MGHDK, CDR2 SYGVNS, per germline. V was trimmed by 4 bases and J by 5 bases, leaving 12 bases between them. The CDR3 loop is CASSGWTDDNEQFF. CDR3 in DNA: TGTGCCAGCAGTGGATGGACAGATGACAATGAGCAGTTCTTC.

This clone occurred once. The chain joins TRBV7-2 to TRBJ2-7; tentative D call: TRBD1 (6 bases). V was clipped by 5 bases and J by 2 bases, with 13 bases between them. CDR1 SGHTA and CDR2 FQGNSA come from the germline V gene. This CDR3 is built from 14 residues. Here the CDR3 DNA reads TGTGCCAGCAGCGGTAGACAGGAGACCTACGAGCAGTACTTC. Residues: CASSGRQETYEQYF.

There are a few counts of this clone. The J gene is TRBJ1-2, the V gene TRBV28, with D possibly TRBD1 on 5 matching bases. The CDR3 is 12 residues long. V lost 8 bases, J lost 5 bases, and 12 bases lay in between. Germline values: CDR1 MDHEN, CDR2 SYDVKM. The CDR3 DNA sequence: TGTGCCAGCCGGGAGGGGAGGTATGGCTACACCTTC. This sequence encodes CASREGRYGYTF.

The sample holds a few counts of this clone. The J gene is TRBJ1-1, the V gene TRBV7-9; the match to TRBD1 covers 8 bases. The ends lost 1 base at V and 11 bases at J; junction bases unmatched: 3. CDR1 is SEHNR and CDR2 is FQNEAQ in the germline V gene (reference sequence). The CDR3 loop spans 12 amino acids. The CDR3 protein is CASSLVDREAFF. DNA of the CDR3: TGTGCCAGCAGCTTAGTGGACAGGGAGGCTTTCTTT.

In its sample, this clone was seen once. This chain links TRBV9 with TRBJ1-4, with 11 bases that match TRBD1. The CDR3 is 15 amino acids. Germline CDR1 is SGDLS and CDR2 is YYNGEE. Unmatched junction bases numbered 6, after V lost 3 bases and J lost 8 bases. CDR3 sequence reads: CASSAEDRGREKLFF. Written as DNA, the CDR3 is TGTGCCAGCAGCGCAGAGGACAGGGGGCGGGAAAAACTGTTTTTT.